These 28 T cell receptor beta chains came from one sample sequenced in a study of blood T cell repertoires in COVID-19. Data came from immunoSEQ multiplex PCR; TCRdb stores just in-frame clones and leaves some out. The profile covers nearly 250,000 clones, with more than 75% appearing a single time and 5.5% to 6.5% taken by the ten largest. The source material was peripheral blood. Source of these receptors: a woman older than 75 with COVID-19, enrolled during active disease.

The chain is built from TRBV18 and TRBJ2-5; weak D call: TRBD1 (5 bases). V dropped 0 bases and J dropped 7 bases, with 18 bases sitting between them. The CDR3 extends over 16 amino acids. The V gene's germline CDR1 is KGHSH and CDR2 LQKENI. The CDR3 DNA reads TGTGCCAGCTCACCACCGTCAGTAGGGGCTAGGTGGACCCAGTACTTC. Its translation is CASSPPSVGARWTQYF.

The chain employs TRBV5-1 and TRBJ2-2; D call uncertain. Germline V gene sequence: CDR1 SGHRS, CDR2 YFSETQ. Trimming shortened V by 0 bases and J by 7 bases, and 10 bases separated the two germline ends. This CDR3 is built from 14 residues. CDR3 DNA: TGCGCCAGCAGCTTGGAGGCGGTGAGCGGGGAGCTGTTTTTT. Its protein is CASSLEAVSGELFF.

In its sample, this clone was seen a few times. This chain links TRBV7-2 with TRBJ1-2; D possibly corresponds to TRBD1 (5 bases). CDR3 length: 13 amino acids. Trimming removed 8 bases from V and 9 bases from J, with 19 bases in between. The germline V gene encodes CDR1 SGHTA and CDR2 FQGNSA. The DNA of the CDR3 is TGTGCCAGCGGGGGGACTTCCTGGGGAAGCTACACCTTC. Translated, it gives CASGGTSWGSYTF.

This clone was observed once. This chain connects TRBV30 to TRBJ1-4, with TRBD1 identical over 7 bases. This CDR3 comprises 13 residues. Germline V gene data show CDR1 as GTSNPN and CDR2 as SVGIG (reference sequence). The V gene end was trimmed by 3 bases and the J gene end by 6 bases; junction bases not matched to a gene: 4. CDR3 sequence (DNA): TGTGCCTGGAGGGGCAGGGGGGATGAAAAACTGTTTTTT. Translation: CAWRGRGDEKLFF.

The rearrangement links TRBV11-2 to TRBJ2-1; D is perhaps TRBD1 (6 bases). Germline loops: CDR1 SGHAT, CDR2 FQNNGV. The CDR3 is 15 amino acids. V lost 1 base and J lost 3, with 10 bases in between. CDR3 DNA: TGTGCCAGCAGCTTAGGCACAGGGTTCTACAATGAGCAGTTCTTC. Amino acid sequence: CASSLGTGFYNEQFF.

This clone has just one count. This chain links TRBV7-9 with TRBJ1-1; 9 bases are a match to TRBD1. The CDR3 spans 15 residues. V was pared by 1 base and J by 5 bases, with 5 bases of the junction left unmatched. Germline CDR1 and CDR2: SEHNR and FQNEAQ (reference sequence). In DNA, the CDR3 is TGTGCCAGCAGCTTAGTGGGGACAGGGAGTACTGAAGCTTTCTTT. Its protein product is CASSLVGTGSTEAFF.

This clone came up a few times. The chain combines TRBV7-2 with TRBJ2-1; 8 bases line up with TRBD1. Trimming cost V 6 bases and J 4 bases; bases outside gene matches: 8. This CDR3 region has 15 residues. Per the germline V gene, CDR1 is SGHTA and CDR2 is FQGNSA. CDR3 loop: CASRPAGGVYNEQFF. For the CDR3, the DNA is TGTGCCAGCAGGCCGGCAGGGGGCGTGTACAATGAGCAGTTCTTC.

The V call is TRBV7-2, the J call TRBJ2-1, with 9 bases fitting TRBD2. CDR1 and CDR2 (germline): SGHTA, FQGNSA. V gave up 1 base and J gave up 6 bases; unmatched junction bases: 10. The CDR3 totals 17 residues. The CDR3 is CASSLDVRRGGTNEQFF. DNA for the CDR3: TGTGCCAGCAGCTTAGATGTTCGGCGGGGGGGGACCAATGAGCAGTTCTTC.

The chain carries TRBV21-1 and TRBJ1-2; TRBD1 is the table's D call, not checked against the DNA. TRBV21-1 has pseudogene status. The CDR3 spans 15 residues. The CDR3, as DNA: TGTGCCAGCAGCAAAACAGTATCAGGGAACTATGGCTACACCTTC. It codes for CASSKTVSGNYGYTF.

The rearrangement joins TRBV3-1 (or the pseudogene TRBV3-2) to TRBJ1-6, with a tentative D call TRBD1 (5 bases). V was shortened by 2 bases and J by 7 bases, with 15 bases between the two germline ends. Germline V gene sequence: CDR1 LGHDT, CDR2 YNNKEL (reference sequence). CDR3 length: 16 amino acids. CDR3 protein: CASSQILGAGNSPLHF. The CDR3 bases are TGTGCCAGCAGCCAAATCCTAGGGGCTGGGAATTCACCCCTCCACTTT.

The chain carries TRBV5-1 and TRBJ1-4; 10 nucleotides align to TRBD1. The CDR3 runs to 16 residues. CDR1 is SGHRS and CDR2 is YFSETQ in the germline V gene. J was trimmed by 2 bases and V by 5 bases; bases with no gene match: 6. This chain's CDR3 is CASRSGTGVTNEKLFF. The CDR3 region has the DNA TGCGCCAGCAGATCCGGGACAGGGGTGACTAATGAAAAACTGTTTTTT.

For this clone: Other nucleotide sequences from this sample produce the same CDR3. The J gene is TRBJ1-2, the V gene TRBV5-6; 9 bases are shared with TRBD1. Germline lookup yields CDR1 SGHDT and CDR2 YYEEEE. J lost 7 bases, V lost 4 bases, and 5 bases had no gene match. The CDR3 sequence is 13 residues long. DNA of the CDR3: TGTGCCAGCAGCCACCGGGACAGGGTTGGCTACACCTTC. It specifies CASSHRDRVGYTF.

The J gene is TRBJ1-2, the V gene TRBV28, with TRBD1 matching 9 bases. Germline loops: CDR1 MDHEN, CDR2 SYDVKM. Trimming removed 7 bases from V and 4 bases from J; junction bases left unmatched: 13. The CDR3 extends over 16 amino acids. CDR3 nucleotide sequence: TGTGCCAGCAATCCTGGTGGGACAGGGTTCATCTATGGCTACACCTTC. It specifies CASNPGGTGFIYGYTF.

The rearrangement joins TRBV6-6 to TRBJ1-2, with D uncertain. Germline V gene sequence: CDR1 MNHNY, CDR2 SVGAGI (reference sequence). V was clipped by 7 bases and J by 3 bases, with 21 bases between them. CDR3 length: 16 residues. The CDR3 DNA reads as TGTGCCAGCACCGACTCCCAGGCCTCGGGGTACTATGGCTACACCTTC. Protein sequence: CASTDSQASGYYGYTF.

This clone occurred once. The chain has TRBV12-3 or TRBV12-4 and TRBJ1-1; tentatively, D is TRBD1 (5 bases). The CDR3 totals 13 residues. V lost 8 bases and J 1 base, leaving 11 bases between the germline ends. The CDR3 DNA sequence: TGTGCCAGCGCGACGACAGCGAACACTGAAGCTTTCTTT. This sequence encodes CASATTANTEAFF.

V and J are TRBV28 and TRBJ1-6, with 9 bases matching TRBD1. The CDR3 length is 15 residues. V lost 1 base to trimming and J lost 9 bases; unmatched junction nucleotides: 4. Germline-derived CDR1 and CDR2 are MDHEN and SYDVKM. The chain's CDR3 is CASSLSGQGRSPLHF. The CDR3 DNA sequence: TGTGCCAGCAGTTTATCGGGACAGGGACGTTCACCCCTCCACTTT.

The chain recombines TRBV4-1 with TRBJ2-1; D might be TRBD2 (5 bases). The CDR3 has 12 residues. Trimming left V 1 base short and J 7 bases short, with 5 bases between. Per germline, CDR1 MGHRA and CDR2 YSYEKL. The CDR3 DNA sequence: TGCGCCAGCAGCCAAGGAGGGAATGAGCAGTTCTTC. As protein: CASSQGGNEQFF.

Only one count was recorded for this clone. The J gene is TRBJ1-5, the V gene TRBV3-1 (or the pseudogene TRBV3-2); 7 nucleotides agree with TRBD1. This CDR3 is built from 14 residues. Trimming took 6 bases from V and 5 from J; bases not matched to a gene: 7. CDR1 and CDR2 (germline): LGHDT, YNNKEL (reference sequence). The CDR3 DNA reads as TGTGCCAGCAGTCCTAGGACAGGATATCAGCCCCAGCATTTT. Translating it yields CASSPRTGYQPQHF.

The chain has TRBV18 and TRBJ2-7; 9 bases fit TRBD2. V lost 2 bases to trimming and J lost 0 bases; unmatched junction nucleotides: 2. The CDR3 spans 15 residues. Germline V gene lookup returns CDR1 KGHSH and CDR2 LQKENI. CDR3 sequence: CASSPASGASYEQYF. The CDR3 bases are TGTGCCAGCTCACCAGCTAGCGGGGCCTCCTACGAGCAGTACTTC.

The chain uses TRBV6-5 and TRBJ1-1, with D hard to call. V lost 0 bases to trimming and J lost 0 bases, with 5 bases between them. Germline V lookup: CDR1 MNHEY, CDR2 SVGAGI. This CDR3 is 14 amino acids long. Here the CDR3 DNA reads TGTGCCAGCAGTTACTCGGGAGTGAACACTGAAGCTTTCTTT. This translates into CASSYSGVNTEAFF.

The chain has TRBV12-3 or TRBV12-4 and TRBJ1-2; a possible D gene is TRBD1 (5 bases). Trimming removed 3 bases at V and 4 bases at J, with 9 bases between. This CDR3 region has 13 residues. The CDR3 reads CASSFRDFYGYTF. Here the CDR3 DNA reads TGTGCCAGCAGTTTCCGGGACTTCTATGGCTACACCTTC.

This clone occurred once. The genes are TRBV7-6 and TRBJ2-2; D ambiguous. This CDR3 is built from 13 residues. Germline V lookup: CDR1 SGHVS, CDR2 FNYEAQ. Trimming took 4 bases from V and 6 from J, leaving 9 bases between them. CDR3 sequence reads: CASSWVDSGELFF. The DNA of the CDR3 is TGTGCCAGCAGCTGGGTTGACTCCGGGGAGCTGTTTTTT.

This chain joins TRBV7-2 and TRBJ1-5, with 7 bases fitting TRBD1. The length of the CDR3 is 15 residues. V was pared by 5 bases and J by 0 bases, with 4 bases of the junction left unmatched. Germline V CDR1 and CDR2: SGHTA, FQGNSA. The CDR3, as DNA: TGTGCCAGCAGCCGGACAGGAGATAGCAATCAGCCCCAGCATTTT. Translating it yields CASSRTGDSNQPQHF.

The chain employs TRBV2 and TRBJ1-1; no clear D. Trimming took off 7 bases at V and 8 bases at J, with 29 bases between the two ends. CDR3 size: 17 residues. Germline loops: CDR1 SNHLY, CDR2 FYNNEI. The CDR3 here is CASNSPPGRVGSAEAFF. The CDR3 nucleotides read TGTGCCAGCAATTCCCCCCCGGGTCGGGTCGGGAGCGCGGAAGCTTTCTTT.

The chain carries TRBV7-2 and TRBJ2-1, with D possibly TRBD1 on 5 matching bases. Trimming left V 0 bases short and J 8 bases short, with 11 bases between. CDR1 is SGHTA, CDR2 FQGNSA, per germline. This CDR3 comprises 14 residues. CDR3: CASSLARVGYEQFF. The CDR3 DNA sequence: TGTGCCAGCAGCTTAGCCAGGGTCGGATATGAGCAGTTCTTC.

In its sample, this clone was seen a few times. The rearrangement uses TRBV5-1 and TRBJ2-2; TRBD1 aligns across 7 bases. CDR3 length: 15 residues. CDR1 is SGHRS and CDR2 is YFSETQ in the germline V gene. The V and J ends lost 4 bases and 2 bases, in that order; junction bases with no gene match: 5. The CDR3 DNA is TGCGCCAGCAGCCGGACAGGAGTAAACACCGGGGAGCTGTTTTTT. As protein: CASSRTGVNTGELFF.

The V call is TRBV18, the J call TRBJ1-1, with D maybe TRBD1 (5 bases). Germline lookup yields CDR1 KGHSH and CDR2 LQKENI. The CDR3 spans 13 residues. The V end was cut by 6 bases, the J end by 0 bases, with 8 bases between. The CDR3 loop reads CASSGGVNTEAFF. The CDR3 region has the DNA TGTGCCAGCTCCGGAGGGGTGAACACTGAAGCTTTCTTT.

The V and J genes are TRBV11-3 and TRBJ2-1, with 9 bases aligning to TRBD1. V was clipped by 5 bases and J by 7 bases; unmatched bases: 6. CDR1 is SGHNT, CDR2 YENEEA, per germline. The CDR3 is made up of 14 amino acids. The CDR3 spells CASSRGQGRNEQFF. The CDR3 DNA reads TGTGCCAGCAGCCGTGGACAGGGGCGAAATGAGCAGTTCTTC. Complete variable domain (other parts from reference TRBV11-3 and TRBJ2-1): EAGVVQSPRYKIIEKKQPVAFWCNPISGHNTLYWYLQNLGQGPELLIRYENEEAVDDSQLPKDRFSAERLKGVDSTLKIQPAELGDSAVYLCASSRGQGRNEQFFGPGTRLTVL.